Following are 22 T cell receptor beta chains from one sample sequenced in a study of neurological immune-mediated disorders. TCRdb fed the 5' RACE reads into MiXCR, producing one record per CDR3 protein. This sample yields about 55,000 distinct CDR3 sequences, of which 3% to 4.5% are seen a single time; roughly 1.9% belongs to the top ten. Sequencing was performed on CD4+ T cells from blood. These receptors were collected from a woman in her 40s with multiple sclerosis.

This clonotype has ten or more counts. The junction departs from the called germline gene at one end, perhaps through a read error. The genes are TRBV12-3 or TRBV12-4 and TRBJ1-1; 7 nucleotides align to TRBD1. The CDR3 contains 13 residues. DNA of the CDR3: TGTGCCAGCAGTTTTCTTCCGGGACAGCTCCCGAACTTT. Protein: CASSFLPGQLPNF.

This clonotype was detected ten times or more. This chain uses TRBV6-2 or TRBV6-3 with TRBJ1-5; no definite D call. V dropped 4 bases and J dropped 4 bases, with 5 bases sitting between them. CDR1 MNHEY and CDR2 SVGEGT come from the germline V gene. This CDR3 contains 12 residues. CDR3 DNA: TGTGCCAGCAGTTGGCGTAATCAGCCCCAGCATTTT. This gives the protein CASSWRNQPQHF.

There are many counts of this clonotype. This rearrangement joins TRBV24-1 to TRBJ1-2; D is uncertain. V was shortened by 9 bases and J by 7 bases, with 17 bases between the two germline ends. Germline CDR1 KGHDR, CDR2 SFDVKD. This CDR3 region has 13 residues. The DNA of the CDR3 is TGTGCCACCTCTACTAGGATACACGGTGGCTACACCTTC. Translation gives CATSTRIHGGYTF.

This clonotype was seen repeatedly, ten times or more. CDR3 amino acids: CSVEVGRGGEQFF. The CDR3 nucleotides are TGCAGCGTTGAAGTTGGCAGGGGCGGTGAGCAGTTCTTC. The chain is built from TRBV29-1 and TRBJ2-1, with a weak D call TRBD1 (6 bases). Germline CDR1 SQVTM, CDR2 ANQGSEA. This CDR3 contains 13 residues. Deletions cut 1 base from V and 9 bases from J, with 13 bases between.

The sample holds many counts of this clonotype. The chain is built from TRBV20-1 and TRBJ1-1; maybe TRBD1 (6 bases). The CDR3 consists of 14 residues. The germline V and J ends were trimmed by 2 bases and 4 bases, with 14 bases remaining between them. Germline V gives CDR1 DFQATT, CDR2 SNEGSKA (reference sequence). CDR3 in DNA: TGCAGTGCTAGATCATACAGGGAGCCCACTGAAGCTTTCTTT. It specifies CSARSYREPTEAFF.

This clonotype was counted at least ten times. The chain is built from TRBV20-1 and TRBJ1-1; no reliable D call. This CDR3 contains 14 residues. Germline V gene data show CDR1 as DFQATT and CDR2 as SNEGSKA (reference sequence). V lost 0 bases to trimming and J lost 4 bases, with 12 bases between them. The CDR3 DNA sequence: TGCAGTGCTAGAGATACGTCCTGGGTCACTGAAGCTTTCTTT. The encoded protein is CSARDTSWVTEAFF.

There are a few counts of this clonotype. The chain recombines TRBV30 with TRBJ1-1; D is uncertain. The CDR3 is 13 amino acids. Per the germline V gene, CDR1 is GTSNPN and CDR2 is SVGIG (reference sequence). The V end lost 2 bases, the J end lost 0 bases, and 7 bases lay between the germline ends. The DNA of the CDR3 is TGTGCCTGGAGTCTGCACATGAACACTGAAGCTTTCTTT. Protein: CAWSLHMNTEAFF.

This clonotype was recorded at least ten times. This rearrangement joins TRBV24-1 to TRBJ2-1, with 13 bases that match TRBD2. Germline CDR1 and CDR2: KGHDR and SFDVKD. CDR3 length: 16 amino acids. V lost 2 bases and J lost 7; bases outside the gene matches: 4. CDR3 in amino acids: CATSDSGLAGENEQFF. In DNA form, the CDR3 reads TGTGCCACCAGTGATTCCGGACTAGCGGGGGAAAATGAGCAGTTCTTC.

This clonotype was recorded at least ten times. The gene calls are TRBV5-1 and TRBJ2-1; unclear D gene. The CDR3 is 13 residues long. Trimming pared 0 bases from V and 4 bases from J, leaving 5 bases between. CDR1 is SGHRS, CDR2 YFSETQ, per germline. The CDR3 spells CASSLGQYNEQFF. For the CDR3, the DNA is TGCGCCAGCAGCTTGGGCCAGTACAATGAGCAGTTCTTC.

This clonotype was seen ten or more times. The chain joins TRBV9 to TRBJ2-1; 12 positions match TRBD2. Germline CDR1 SGDLS, CDR2 YYNGEE. V lost 2 bases and J lost 2; bases outside the gene matches: 5. The CDR3 loop spans 17 amino acids. The CDR3 region has the DNA TGTGCCAGCAGCGTCGGACTAGCGGGGATGACCTACAATGAGCAGTTCTTC. This encodes CASSVGLAGMTYNEQFF.

This clonotype was seen repeatedly, ten times or more. The CDR3 DNA follows: TGCAGTGCTAGCCGACAGACGGCGGATACGCAGTATTTT. Amino acids: CSASRQTADTQYF. V is TRBV20-1 and J is TRBJ2-3, with D possibly being TRBD1 (5 bases). The V end was cut by 3 bases, the J end by 6 bases, with 13 bases between. This CDR3 region has 13 residues. Germline V CDR1 and CDR2: DFQATT, SNEGSKA (reference sequence).

This clonotype was counted many times. This rearrangement joins TRBV6-6 to TRBJ2-1; TRBD2 matches 7 bases. Germline V gene lookup returns CDR1 MNHNY and CDR2 SVGAGI (reference sequence). This CDR3 contains 15 residues. The V segment lost 2 bases and the J segment 4 bases; nucleotides outside the gene matches: 5. The CDR3 spells CASSYERGEYNEQFF. The CDR3 coding sequence is TGTGCCAGCAGTTACGAGCGGGGCGAATACAATGAGCAGTTCTTC.

This clonotype was detected ten times or more. The chain has TRBV5-4 and TRBJ2-1; 9 bases match TRBD1. Germline-derived CDR1 and CDR2 are SGHNT and YYREEE (reference sequence). CDR3 size: 15 residues. V dropped 0 bases and J dropped 5; count of bases not matched to a gene: 3. This chain's CDR3 is CASSLDRGPHNEQFF. For the CDR3, the DNA is TGTGCCAGCAGCTTGGACAGGGGGCCACACAATGAGCAGTTCTTC. The whole variable domain, filled in from reference TRBV5-4 and TRBJ2-1, reads ETGVTQSPTHLIKTRGQQVTLRCSSQSGHNTVSWYQQALGQGPQFIFQYYREEENGRGNFPPRFSGLQFPNYSSELNVNALELDDSALYLCASSLDRGPHNEQFFGPGTRLTVL.

This clonotype is medium-sized in the sample. The chain links TRBV6-6 to TRBJ1-4; D is possibly TRBD1 (5 bases). Trimming took off 6 bases at V and 8 bases at J, with 13 bases between the two ends. Per the germline V gene, CDR1 is MNHNY and CDR2 is SVGAGI (reference sequence). CDR3 length: 13 amino acids. The CDR3 sequence is CASSQGRGEKLFF. The DNA of the CDR3 is TGTGCCAGCAGCCAGGGACGAGGCGAAAAACTGTTTTTT.

This clonotype occurred many times. J is TRBJ1-3 and V is TRBV10-3; D not resolved. Trimming took 0 bases from V and 0 from J, leaving 15 bases between them. This CDR3 has 18 amino acids. Germline V lookup: CDR1 ENHRY, CDR2 SYGVKD. The CDR3 DNA is TGTGCCATCAGTGAGTCGTGGAAGGGATCACGCTCTGGAAACACCATATATTTT. Translation gives CAISESWKGSRSGNTIYF.

This clonotype has at least ten counts. The J gene is TRBJ1-4, the V gene TRBV20-1, with TRBD1 as a possible D gene (6 bases). Germline-derived CDR1 and CDR2 are DFQATT and SNEGSKA (reference sequence). Between the trimmed V and J ends, which lost 0 bases and 4 bases, there was a span of 12 bases. This CDR3 is built from 15 residues. The CDR3 bases are TGCAGTGCTAGAGATAGGCGCAGGGGTAATGAAAAACTGTTTTTT. This codes for CSARDRRRGNEKLFF.

This clonotype was observed many times. The J gene is TRBJ2-7, the V gene TRBV9; D is unclear. Deletions cut 0 bases from V and 0 bases from J, with 10 bases between. Germline CDR1 reads SGDLS; CDR2 reads YYNGEE. The CDR3 loop spans 15 amino acids. CDR3 sequence reads: CASSVGVGYSYEQYF. The CDR3 DNA reads TGTGCCAGCAGCGTAGGAGTAGGGTACTCCTACGAGCAGTACTTC.

This clonotype has a count of ten or more. CDR3 nucleotides: TGCAGTGCTAGGGTGATGGACAGCTCCTCTGGGGCCAACGTCCTGACTTTC. This encodes CSARVMDSSSGANVLTF. The chain uses TRBV20-1 and TRBJ2-6; possibly TRBD1 for D (6 bases). Trimming shortened V by 3 bases and J by 0 bases, and 15 bases separated the two germline ends. The germline V gene has CDR1 DFQATT and CDR2 SNEGSKA (reference sequence). The CDR3 sequence is 17 residues long.

This clonotype was recorded at least ten times. This chain joins TRBV5-1 and TRBJ1-1, with TRBD1 identical over 8 bases. The CDR3 has 15 amino acids. J gave up 5 bases and V 0 bases, and 6 bases lay outside the gene matches. Germline lookup yields CDR1 SGHRS and CDR2 YFSETQ. DNA for the CDR3: TGCGCCAGCAGCTTGGCCTTGACAGGGGTAACTGAAGCTTTCTTT. Its translation is CASSLALTGVTEAFF.

There are many counts of this clonotype. CDR3: CSAPLAGERDEQYF. In DNA, the CDR3 is TGCAGTGCCCCACTAGCGGGAGAACGTGACGAGCAGTACTTC. This sequence joins TRBV20-1 and TRBJ2-7; 11 bases match TRBD2. The CDR3 extends over 14 amino acids. The germline V gene has CDR1 DFQATT and CDR2 SNEGSKA (reference sequence). The trim removed 6 bases at V and 5 bases at J, leaving 9 bases unmatched.

This clonotype was recorded many times. This chain links TRBV15 with TRBJ2-7; 7 bases are shared with TRBD1. This CDR3 has 14 residues. Germline V gene lookup returns CDR1 LNHNV and CDR2 YYDKDF (reference sequence). The junction had 4 bases not matched to a gene; V was cut back by 5 bases and J by 0 bases. Here the CDR3 DNA reads TGTGCCACCAGCTGGCGACAGGGCTCCTACGAGCAGTACTTC. Its translation is CATSWRQGSYEQYF.

Many counts were recorded for this clonotype. The chain combines TRBV5-1 with TRBJ1-6, with D tentatively TRBD1 (6 bases). CDR1 is SGHRS and CDR2 is YFSETQ in the germline V gene. The CDR3 has 15 amino acids. With 0 bases removed from V and 5 bases from J, the gap between germline ends came to 9 bases. CDR3 sequence: CASSLEDSDNSPLHF. CDR3 DNA: TGCGCCAGCAGCTTGGAGGACAGCGATAATTCACCCCTCCACTTT.